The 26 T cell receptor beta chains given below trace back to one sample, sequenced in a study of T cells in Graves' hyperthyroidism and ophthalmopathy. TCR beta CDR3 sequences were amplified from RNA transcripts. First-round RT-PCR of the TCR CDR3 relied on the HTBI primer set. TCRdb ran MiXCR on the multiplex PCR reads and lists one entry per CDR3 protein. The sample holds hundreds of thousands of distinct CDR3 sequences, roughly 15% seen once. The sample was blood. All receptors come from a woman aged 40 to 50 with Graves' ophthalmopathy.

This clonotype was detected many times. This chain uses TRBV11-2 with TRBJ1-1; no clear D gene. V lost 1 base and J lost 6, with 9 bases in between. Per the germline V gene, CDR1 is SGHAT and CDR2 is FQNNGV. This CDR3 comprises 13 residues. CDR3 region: CASSLVTGPEAFF. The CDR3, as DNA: TGTGCCAGCAGCTTAGTGACGGGCCCTGAAGCTTTCTTT.

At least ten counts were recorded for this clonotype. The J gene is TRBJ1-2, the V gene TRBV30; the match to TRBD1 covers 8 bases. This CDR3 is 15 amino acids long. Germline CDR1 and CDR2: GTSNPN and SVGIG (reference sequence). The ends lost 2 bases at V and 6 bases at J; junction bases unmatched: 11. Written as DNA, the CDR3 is TGTGCCTGGAGTTCTTCTGACAGGGGAAGGGATGGCTACACCTTC. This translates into CAWSSSDRGRDGYTF.

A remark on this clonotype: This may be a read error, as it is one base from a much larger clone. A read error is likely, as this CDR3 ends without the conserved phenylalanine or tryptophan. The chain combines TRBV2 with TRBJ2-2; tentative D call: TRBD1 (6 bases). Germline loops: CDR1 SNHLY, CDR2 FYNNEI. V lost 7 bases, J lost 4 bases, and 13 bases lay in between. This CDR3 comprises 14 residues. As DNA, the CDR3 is TGTGCCAGCACCAAACAGGGAATCACCGGGGAGCTGTTTTGT. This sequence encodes CASTKQGITGELFC.

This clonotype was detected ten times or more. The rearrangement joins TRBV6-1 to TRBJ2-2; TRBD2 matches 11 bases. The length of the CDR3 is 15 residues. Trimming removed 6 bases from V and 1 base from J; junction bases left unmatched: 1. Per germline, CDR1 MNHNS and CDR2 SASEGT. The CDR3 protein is CASRGTSGNTGELFF. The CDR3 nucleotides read TGTGCCAGCAGAGGGACTAGCGGGAACACCGGGGAGCTGTTTTTT.

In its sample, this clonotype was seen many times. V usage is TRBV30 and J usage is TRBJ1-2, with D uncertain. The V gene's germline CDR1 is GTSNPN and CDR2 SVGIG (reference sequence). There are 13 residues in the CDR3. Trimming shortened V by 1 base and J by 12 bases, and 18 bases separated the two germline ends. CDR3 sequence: CAWSASSQSKDTF. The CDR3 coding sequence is TGTGCCTGGAGTGCATCGTCACAGAGCAAGGACACCTTC.

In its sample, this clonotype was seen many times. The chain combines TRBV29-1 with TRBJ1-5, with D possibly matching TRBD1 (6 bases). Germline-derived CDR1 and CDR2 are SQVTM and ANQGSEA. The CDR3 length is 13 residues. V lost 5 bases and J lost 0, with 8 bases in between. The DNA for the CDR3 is TGCAGCGTTAGGACAGATAGCAATCAGCCCCAGCATTTT. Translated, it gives CSVRTDSNQPQHF. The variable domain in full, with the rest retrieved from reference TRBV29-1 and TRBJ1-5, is SAVISQKPSRDICQRGTSLTIQCQVDSQVTMMFWYRQQPGQSLTLIATANQGSEATYESGFVIDKFPISRPNLTFSTLTVSNMSPEDSSIYLCSVRTDSNQPQHFGDGTRLSIL.

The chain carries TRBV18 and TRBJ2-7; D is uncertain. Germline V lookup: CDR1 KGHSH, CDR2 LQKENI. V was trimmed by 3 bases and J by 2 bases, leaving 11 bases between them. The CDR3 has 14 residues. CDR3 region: CASSPDTRPYEQYF. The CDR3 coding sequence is TGTGCCAGCTCACCCGACACCCGGCCCTACGAGCAGTACTTC.

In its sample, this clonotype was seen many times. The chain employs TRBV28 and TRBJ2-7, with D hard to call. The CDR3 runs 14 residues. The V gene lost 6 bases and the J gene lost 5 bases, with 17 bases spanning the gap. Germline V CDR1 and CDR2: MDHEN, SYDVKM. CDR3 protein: CASRDWAATHEQYF. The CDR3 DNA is TGTGCCAGCAGGGATTGGGCCGCGACCCACGAGCAGTACTTC. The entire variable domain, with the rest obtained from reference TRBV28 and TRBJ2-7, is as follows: DVKVTQSSRYLVKRTGEKVFLECVQDMDHENMFWYRQDPGLGLRLIYFSYDVKMKEKGDIPEGYSVSREKKERFSLILESASTNQTSMYLCASRDWAATHEQYFGPGTRLTVT.

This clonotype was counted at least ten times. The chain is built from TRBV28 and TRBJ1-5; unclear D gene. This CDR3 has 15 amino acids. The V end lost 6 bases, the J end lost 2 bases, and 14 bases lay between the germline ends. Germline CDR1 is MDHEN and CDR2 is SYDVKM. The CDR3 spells CASSPLHSGNQPQHF. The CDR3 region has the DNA TGTGCCAGCAGCCCCTTACACAGCGGCAATCAGCCCCAGCATTTT.

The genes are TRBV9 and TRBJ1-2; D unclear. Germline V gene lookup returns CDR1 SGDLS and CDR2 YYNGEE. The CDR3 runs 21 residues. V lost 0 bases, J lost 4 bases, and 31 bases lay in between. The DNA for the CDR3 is TGTGCCAGCAGCGTAGGACCCGGCGGTGGCTCGGTTGAGGCCTTATCCTATGGCTACACCTTC. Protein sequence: CASSVGPGGGSVEALSYGYTF. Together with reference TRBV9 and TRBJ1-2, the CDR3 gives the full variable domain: DSGVTQTPKHLITATGQRVTLRCSPRSGDLSVYWYQQSLDQGLQFLIQYYNGEERAKGNILERFSAQQFPDLHSELNLSSLELGDSALYFCASSVGPGGGSVEALSYGYTFGSGTRLTVV.

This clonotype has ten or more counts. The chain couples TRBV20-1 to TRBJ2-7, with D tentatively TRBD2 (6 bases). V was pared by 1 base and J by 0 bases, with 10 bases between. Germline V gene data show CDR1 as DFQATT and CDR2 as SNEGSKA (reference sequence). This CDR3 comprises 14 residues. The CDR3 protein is CSARGTIHSYEQYF. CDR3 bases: TGCAGTGCTAGAGGGACTATCCACTCCTACGAGCAGTACTTC.

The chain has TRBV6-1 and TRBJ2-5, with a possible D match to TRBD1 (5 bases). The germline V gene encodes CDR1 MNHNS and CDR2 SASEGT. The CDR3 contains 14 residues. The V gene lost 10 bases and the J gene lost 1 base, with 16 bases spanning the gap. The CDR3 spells CATRSAGIQETQYF. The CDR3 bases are TGTGCCACCAGATCAGCAGGGATCCAAGAGACCCAGTACTTC.

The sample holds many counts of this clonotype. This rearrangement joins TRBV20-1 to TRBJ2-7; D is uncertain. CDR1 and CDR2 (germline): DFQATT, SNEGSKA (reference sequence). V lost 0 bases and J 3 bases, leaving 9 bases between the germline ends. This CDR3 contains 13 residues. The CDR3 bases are TGCAGTGCTAGAGAGGACGCGAACTACGAGCAGTACTTC. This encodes CSAREDANYEQYF.

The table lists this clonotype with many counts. The CDR3 region is CASSLRSNTEAFF. For the CDR3, the DNA is TGTGCCAGCAGCTTAAGGAGTAATACTGAAGCTTTCTTT. This chain links TRBV7-9 with TRBJ1-1; D not resolved. The germline gives CDR1 SEHNR, CDR2 FQNEAQ (reference sequence). The CDR3 loop spans 13 amino acids. The V gene lost 2 bases and the J gene lost 5 bases, with 9 bases spanning the gap. Full variable domain (rest looked up from reference TRBV7-9 and TRBJ1-1): DTGVSQNPRHKITKRGQNVTFRCDPISEHNRLYWYRQTLGQGPEFLTYFQNEAQLEKSRLLSDRFSAERPKGSFSTLEIQRTEQGDSAMYLCASSLRSNTEAFFGQGTRLTVV.

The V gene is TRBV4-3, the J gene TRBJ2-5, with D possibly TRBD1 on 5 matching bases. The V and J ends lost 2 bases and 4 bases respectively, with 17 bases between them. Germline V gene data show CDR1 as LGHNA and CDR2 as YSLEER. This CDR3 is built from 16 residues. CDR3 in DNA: TGCGCCAGCAGCCAACATCCGTCAGGGCGTGGAGAGACCCAGTACTTC. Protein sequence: CASSQHPSGRGETQYF.

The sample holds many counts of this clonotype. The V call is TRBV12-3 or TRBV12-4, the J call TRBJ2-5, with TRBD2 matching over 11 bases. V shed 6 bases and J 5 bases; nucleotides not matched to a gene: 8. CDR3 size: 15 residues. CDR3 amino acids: CASSSSGRAWETQYF. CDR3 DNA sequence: TGTGCCAGCAGCAGTAGCGGGAGGGCCTGGGAGACCCAGTACTTC.

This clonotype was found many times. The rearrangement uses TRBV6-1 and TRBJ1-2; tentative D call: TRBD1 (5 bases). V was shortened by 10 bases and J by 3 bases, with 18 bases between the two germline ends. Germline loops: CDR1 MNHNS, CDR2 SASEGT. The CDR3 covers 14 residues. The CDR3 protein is CAIVRGFGDYGYTF. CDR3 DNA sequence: TGTGCCATCGTTCGGGGCTTCGGGGACTATGGCTACACCTTC.

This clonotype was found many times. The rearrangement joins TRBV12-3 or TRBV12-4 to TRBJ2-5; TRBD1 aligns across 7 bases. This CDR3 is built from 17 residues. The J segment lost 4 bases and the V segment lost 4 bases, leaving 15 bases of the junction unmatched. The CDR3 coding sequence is TGTGCCAGCAGTTCCCAGGGCCTTAGGGGGCTCTCAGAGACCCAGTACTTC. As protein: CASSSQGLRGLSETQYF.

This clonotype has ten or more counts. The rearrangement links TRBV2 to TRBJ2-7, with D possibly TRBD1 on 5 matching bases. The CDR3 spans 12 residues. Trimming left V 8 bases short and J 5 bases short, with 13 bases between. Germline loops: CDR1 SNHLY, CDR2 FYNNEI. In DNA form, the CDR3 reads TGTGCCAGCCGCAGGGTGTCCCACGAGCAGTACTTC. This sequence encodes CASRRVSHEQYF.

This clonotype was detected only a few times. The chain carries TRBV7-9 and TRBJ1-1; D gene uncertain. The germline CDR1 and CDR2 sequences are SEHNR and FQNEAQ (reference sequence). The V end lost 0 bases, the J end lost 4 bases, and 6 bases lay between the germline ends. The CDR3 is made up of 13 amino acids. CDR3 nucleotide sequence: TGTGCCAGCAGCTTAGCAGAGGGCACTGAAGCTTTCTTT. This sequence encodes CASSLAEGTEAFF. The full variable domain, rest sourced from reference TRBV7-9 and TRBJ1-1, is DTGVSQNPRHKITKRGQNVTFRCDPISEHNRLYWYRQTLGQGPEFLTYFQNEAQLEKSRLLSDRFSAERPKGSFSTLEIQRTEQGDSAMYLCASSLAEGTEAFFGQGTRLTVV.

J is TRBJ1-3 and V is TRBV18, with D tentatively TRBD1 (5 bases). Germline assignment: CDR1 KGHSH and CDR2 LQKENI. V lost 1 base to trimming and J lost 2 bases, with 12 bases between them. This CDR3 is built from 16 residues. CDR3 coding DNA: TGTGCCAGCTCACCACAGCCGACAGAAGCTGGAAACACCATATATTTT. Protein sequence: CASSPQPTEAGNTIYF.

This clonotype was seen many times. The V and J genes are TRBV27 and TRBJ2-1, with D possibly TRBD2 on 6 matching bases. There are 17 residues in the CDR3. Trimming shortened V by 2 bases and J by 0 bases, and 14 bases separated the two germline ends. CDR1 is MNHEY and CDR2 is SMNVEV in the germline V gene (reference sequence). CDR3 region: CASSLRTGTGSYNEQFF. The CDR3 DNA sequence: TGTGCCAGCAGTTTAAGGACCGGGACTGGCTCCTACAATGAGCAGTTCTTC.

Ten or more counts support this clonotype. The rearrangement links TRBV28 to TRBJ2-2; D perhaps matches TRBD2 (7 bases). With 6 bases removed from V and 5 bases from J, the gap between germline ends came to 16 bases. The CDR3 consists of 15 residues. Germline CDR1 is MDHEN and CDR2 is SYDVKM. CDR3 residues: CASSRAGAGTGELFF. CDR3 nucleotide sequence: TGTGCCAGCAGCCGGGCGGGGGCGGGGACCGGGGAGCTGTTTTTT.

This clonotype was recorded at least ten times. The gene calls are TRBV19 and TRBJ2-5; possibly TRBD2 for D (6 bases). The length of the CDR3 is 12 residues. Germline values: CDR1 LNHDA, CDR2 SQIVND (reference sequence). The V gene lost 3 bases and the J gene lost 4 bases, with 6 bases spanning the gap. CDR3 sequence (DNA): TGTGCCAGTAGTATCGGGAGAGAGACCCAGTACTTC. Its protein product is CASSIGRETQYF. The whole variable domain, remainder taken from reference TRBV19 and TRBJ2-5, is DGGITQSPKYLFRKEGQNVTLSCEQNLNHDAMYWYRQDPGQGLRLIYYSQIVNDFQKGDIAEGYSVSREKKESFPLTVTSAQKNPTAFYLCASSIGRETQYFGPGTRLLVL.

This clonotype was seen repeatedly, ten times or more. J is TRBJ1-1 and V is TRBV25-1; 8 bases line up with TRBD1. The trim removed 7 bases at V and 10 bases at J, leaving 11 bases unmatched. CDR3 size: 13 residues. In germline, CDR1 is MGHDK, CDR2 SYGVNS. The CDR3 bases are TGTGCCAGCATAGGAGGACAGGGAAGAAGAGCTTTCTTT. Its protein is CASIGGQGRRAFF.

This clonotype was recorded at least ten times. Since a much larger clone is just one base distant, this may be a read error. CDR3 amino acids: CASSNNYGYTF. The CDR3 DNA reads TGTGCCAGCAGTAATAACTATGGCTACACCTTC. The chain couples TRBV2 to TRBJ1-2; D remains ambiguous. This CDR3 contains 11 residues. Germline CDR1 is SNHLY and CDR2 is FYNNEI. V was pared by 5 bases and J by 1 base, with 2 bases between.